This passage covers 30 T cell receptor beta chains from one sample sequenced in a study of spatial heterogeneity in lung cancer. General study findings and limits: In tumors, expanded intratumoral alpha and beta TCR counts tracked mutation counts.

TCRdb independently ran MiXCR on the 5' RACE reads; one entry per CDR3 protein. This sample yields more than 25,000 distinct CDR3 sequences, of which around 6.5% are seen a single time; around 24% belongs to the top ten. Time point meaning: sample taken at primary tumor resection. No antigens are known for them. The input for sequencing was lung tumor tissue, taken at surgery. These receptors came from a male donor with early-stage non-small cell lung cancer.

This clonotype was picked up many times. V and J are TRBV18 and TRBJ2-6; no definite D call. This CDR3 is built from 17 residues. Germline lookup yields CDR1 KGHSH and CDR2 LQKENI. Trimming removed 1 base from V and 0 bases from J, with 10 bases in between. CDR3 loop: CASSPQLRISGANVLTF. Written as DNA, the CDR3 is TGTGCCAGCTCACCACAACTAAGGATCTCTGGGGCCAACGTCCTGACTTTC.

This clonotype came up many times. The rearrangement joins TRBV11-2 to TRBJ2-5, with D perhaps TRBD1 or TRBD2 (6 bases each). Germline values: CDR1 SGHAT, CDR2 FQNNGV. Trimming cost V 5 bases and J 4 bases, with 14 bases left between them. The CDR3 sequence is 14 residues long. CDR3 protein: CASSPSDRRETQYF. CDR3 coding DNA: TGTGCCAGCAGCCCTAGCGACAGGAGAGAGACCCAGTACTTC.

This chain uses TRBV2 with TRBJ2-7, with D unresolved. CDR1 and CDR2 from the germline V gene are SNHLY and FYNNEI. V was clipped by 5 bases and J by 3 bases, with 8 bases between them. The CDR3 totals 12 residues. In nucleotides, the CDR3 is TGTGCCAGCAGTAGGAACAGCTACGAGCAGTACTTC. Amino acids: CASSRNSYEQYF.

This clonotype was detected only a few times. The gene calls are TRBV11-2 and TRBJ2-1, with 9 bases lining up with TRBD1. This CDR3 spans 14 amino acids. The V segment lost 5 bases and the J segment 4 bases; nucleotides outside the gene matches: 3. Germline lookup yields CDR1 SGHAT and CDR2 FQNNGV. CDR3 in DNA: TGTGCCAGCAGCATGGGACAGGGTTACAATGAGCAGTTCTTC. This sequence encodes CASSMGQGYNEQFF. The full variable domain, completed using reference TRBV11-2 and TRBJ2-1, is EAGVAQSPRYKIIEKRQSVAFWCNPISGHATLYWYQQILGQGPKLLIQFQNNGVVDDSQLPKDRFSAERLKGVDSTLKIQPAKLEDSAVYLCASSMGQGYNEQFFGPGTRLTVL.

The rearrangement uses TRBV28 and TRBJ2-1, with no clear D. V dropped 4 bases and J dropped 0 bases, with 10 bases sitting between them. Germline CDR1 and CDR2: MDHEN and SYDVKM. This CDR3 has 15 amino acids. The CDR3 region is CASSSPESSYNEQFF. CDR3 nucleotides: TGTGCCAGCAGTTCCCCCGAGAGCTCCTACAATGAGCAGTTCTTC.

This clonotype was seen repeatedly, ten times or more. The gene calls are TRBV21-1 and TRBJ1-5. TRBV21-1 is reported as a pseudogene. The CDR3 is 15 amino acids. As DNA, the CDR3 is TGTGCCAGCAGCAAATGTAGGGTAGAAGGGCAGCCCCAGCATTTT. Translated, it gives CASSKCRVEGQPQHF.

Details on this clonotype: The junction and the germline gene differ at one end; a read error may be behind it. The V gene is TRBV7-7, the J gene TRBJ2-2, with D perhaps matching TRBD1 (6 bases). The germline V gene encodes CDR1 SSHAT and CDR2 FNYEAQ (reference sequence). The CDR3 spans 13 residues. This CDR3 is CASSLGGTGELFF. The CDR3 DNA follows: TGTGCTAGCAGCTTAGGGGGCACCGGGGAGCTGTTTTTT.

By share, this clonotype counts as medium-sized. J is TRBJ1-2 and V is TRBV5-1, with TRBD1 matching over 9 bases. Germline V gives CDR1 SGHRS, CDR2 YFSETQ. Germline trimming cut 7 bases from V and 6 bases from J; bases unmatched to any gene: 7. There are 13 residues in the CDR3. This CDR3 is CASSGQGWNGYTF. The DNA for the CDR3 is TGCGCCAGCTCGGGACAGGGATGGAATGGCTACACCTTC.

In this sample, this clonotype turned up many times. The rearrangement links TRBV20-1 to TRBJ2-3, with 10 bases fitting TRBD2. The ends lost 2 bases at V and 4 bases at J; junction bases unmatched: 6. The CDR3 is made up of 15 amino acids. CDR1 and CDR2 (germline): DFQATT, SNEGSKA (reference sequence). CDR3 sequence reads: CSARPLAGWADTQYF. CDR3 DNA sequence: TGCAGTGCTAGACCACTAGCGGGATGGGCAGATACGCAGTATTTT.

The V and J genes are TRBV21-1 and TRBJ1-5; the table's D call TRBD1 went unverified against the DNA. TRBV21-1 is a listed pseudogene. The CDR3 spans 21 residues. The CDR3 reads CASSKALTSGGLGPSNQPQHF. In DNA, the CDR3 is TGTGCCAGCAGCAAAGCGCTGACTTCGGGGGGTTTGGGGCCAAGCAATCAGCCCCAGCATTTT.

This clonotype was seen at least ten times. The chain combines TRBV6-6 with TRBJ1-1, with 7 bases that match TRBD1. CDR3 size: 15 residues. Germline V CDR1 and CDR2: MNHNY, SVGAGI (reference sequence). With V trimmed by 5 bases and J by 3 bases, 9 bases remained unmatched. CDR3 residues: CASSTDRPSDTEAFF. The DNA of the CDR3 is TGTGCCAGCAGTACGGACAGGCCCTCGGACACTGAAGCTTTCTTT.

The V and J genes are TRBV6-5 and TRBJ2-1; TRBD1 aligns across 9 bases. The germline CDR1 and CDR2 sequences are MNHEY and SVGAGI. This CDR3 is built from 13 residues. J lost 8 bases, V lost 5 bases, and 4 bases had no gene match. The CDR3 DNA sequence: TGTGCCAGCAGTAGTCGACAGGGGGATGAGCAGTTCTTC. This encodes CASSSRQGDEQFF.

This clonotype was picked up many times. The chain is built from TRBV5-4 and TRBJ2-5; 7 bases are a match to TRBD2. This CDR3 comprises 13 residues. CDR1 is SGHNT, CDR2 YYREEE, per germline (reference sequence). V shed 3 bases, J shed 14 bases, and the junction held 13 bases outside the gene matches. The CDR3 here is CASSSKERDPLYF. The DNA of the CDR3 is TGTGCCAGCAGCTCGAAAGAGCGGGACCCGCTCTACTTC.

This clonotype was counted only a few times. This chain joins TRBV7-9 and TRBJ2-1, with D perhaps assigned TRBD1 or TRBD2 (6 bases each). V lost 4 bases and J lost 8, with 15 bases in between. The CDR3 is made up of 14 amino acids. The V gene's germline CDR1 is SEHNR and CDR2 FQNEAQ (reference sequence). The CDR3 is CASSSGGAIYEQFF. The CDR3 DNA reads as TGTGCCAGCAGCTCCGGGGGCGCGATATATGAGCAGTTCTTC.

The chain employs TRBV5-1 and TRBJ1-2, with 7 nucleotides matching TRBD1. There are 14 residues in the CDR3. J lost 2 bases, V lost 3 bases, and 4 bases had no gene match. Germline values: CDR1 SGHRS, CDR2 YFSETQ. The CDR3 here is CASSSTGNNYGYTF. The DNA of the CDR3 is TGCGCCAGCAGCTCGACAGGGAACAACTATGGCTACACCTTC. The entire variable domain, with the rest obtained from reference TRBV5-1 and TRBJ1-2, is as follows: KAGVTQTPRYLIKTRGQQVTLSCSPISGHRSVSWYQQTPGQGLQFLFEYFSETQRNKGNFPGRFSGRQFSNSRSEMNVSTLELGDSALYLCASSSTGNNYGYTFGSGTRLTVV.

This clonotype was seen many times. CDR3 sequence (DNA): TGTGCCAGCAGCCTGGGATTGCAAGAGACCCAGTACTTC. Translation: CASSLGLQETQYF. The chain combines TRBV4-2 with TRBJ2-5; no clear D gene. CDR1 is LGHNA, CDR2 YNFKEQ, per germline. V was shortened by 4 bases and J by 2 bases, with 8 bases between the two germline ends. This CDR3 is 13 amino acids long.

This clonotype occurred a few times. The chain joins TRBV24-1 to TRBJ2-5; D remains ambiguous. The V end lost 5 bases, the J end lost 7 bases, and 10 bases lay between the germline ends. The CDR3 length is 12 residues. Per the germline V gene, CDR1 is KGHDR and CDR2 is SFDVKD. The CDR3 coding sequence is TGTGCCACCAGTGGGGATTTGGGGACCCAGTACTTC. This gives the protein CATSGDLGTQYF.

This clonotype was seen repeatedly, ten times or more. The V call is TRBV5-1, the J call TRBJ1-3; no clear D. The CDR3 has 15 residues. The V gene's germline CDR1 is SGHRS and CDR2 YFSETQ. The V gene lost 0 bases and the J gene lost 1 base, with 8 bases spanning the gap. This CDR3 reads CASSLDAGSGNTIYF. The CDR3 DNA reads TGCGCCAGCAGCTTGGATGCGGGGTCTGGAAACACCATATATTTT.

This clonotype was counted at least ten times. CDR3 sequence reads: CASSQDRRDSTEKLFF. CDR3 sequence (DNA): TGTGCCAGCAGCCAAGATAGGCGGGACAGCACGGAAAAACTGTTTTTT. This rearrangement joins TRBV14 to TRBJ1-4; TRBD1 aligns across 7 bases. The ends lost 0 bases at V and 8 bases at J; junction bases unmatched: 9. The CDR3 contains 16 residues. CDR1 and CDR2 from the germline V gene are SGHDN and FVKESK. The full variable domain, rest sourced from reference TRBV14 and TRBJ1-4, is EAGVTQFPSHSVIEKGQTVTLRCDPISGHDNLYWYRRVMGKEIKFLLHFVKESKQDESGMPNNRFLAERTGGTYSTLKVQPAELEDSGVYFCASSQDRRDSTEKLFFGSGTQLSVL.

Many counts were recorded for this clonotype. This rearrangement joins TRBV20-1 to TRBJ2-3; 11 positions match TRBD2. Germline CDR1 reads DFQATT; CDR2 reads SNEGSKA (reference sequence). V was clipped by 4 bases and J by 2 bases; unmatched bases: 8. The CDR3 contains 16 residues. DNA of the CDR3: TGCAGTGCTACGGCCGCACTAGCGGGGGTCACAGATACGCAGTATTTT. Translation: CSATAALAGVTDTQYF.

In its sample, this clonotype was seen many times. J is TRBJ2-2 and V is TRBV6-1, with a weak D call TRBD1 (6 bases). The CDR3 is made up of 15 amino acids. Per the germline V gene, CDR1 is MNHNS and CDR2 is SASEGT. The V gene lost 4 bases and the J gene lost 2 bases, with 11 bases spanning the gap. DNA for the CDR3: TGTGCCAGCAGTGGAGCAGGGACAAACACCGGGGAGCTGTTTTTT. Translating it yields CASSGAGTNTGELFF.

The table lists this clonotype with many counts. The J gene is TRBJ2-7, the V gene TRBV12-3 or TRBV12-4; 10 bases match TRBD1. The V and J ends lost 8 bases and 5 bases, in that order; junction bases with no gene match: 12. The CDR3 runs 15 residues. The CDR3 region is CASSHRQGARDEQYF. The CDR3, as DNA: TGTGCCAGCTCCCACAGACAGGGGGCGAGGGACGAGCAGTACTTC.

In its sample, this clonotype is medium-sized. The chain joins TRBV4-3 to TRBJ2-5, with D perhaps TRBD1 or TRBD2 (6 bases each). The CDR3 runs to 16 residues. Germline loops: CDR1 LGHNA, CDR2 YSLEER. V dropped 1 base and J dropped 1 base, with 13 bases sitting between them. The CDR3 DNA sequence: TGCGCCAGCAGCCAAGTAGTCAGGGGAGGCCAAGAGACCCAGTACTTC. Translating it yields CASSQVVRGGQETQYF.

This clonotype was seen only a few times. V gene TRBV25-1 combines with J gene TRBJ1-5; 11 bases are shared with TRBD1. The CDR3 is 14 residues long. Trimming cost V 6 bases and J 4 bases; bases outside gene matches: 2. CDR1 and CDR2 (germline): MGHDK, SYGVNS. The CDR3 reads CASRGQGENQPQHF. CDR3 DNA sequence: TGTGCCAGCAGGGGACAGGGGGAAAATCAGCCCCAGCATTTT.

At least ten counts were recorded for this clonotype. V and J are TRBV7-2 and TRBJ1-2; TRBD1 might be the D (5 bases). The CDR3 covers 14 residues. The ends were cut back, 1 base at V and 7 bases at J, with 13 bases in the middle. Germline loops: CDR1 SGHTA, CDR2 FQGNSA. The CDR3 loop is CASSLGGEPPGYTF. For the CDR3, the DNA is TGTGCCAGCAGCTTAGGGGGGGAGCCCCCTGGCTACACCTTC. Supplemented by reference TRBV7-2 and TRBJ1-2, the full variable domain reads GAGVSQSPSNKVTEKGKDVELRCDPISGHTALYWYRQSLGQGLEFLIYFQGNSAPDKSGLPSDRFSAERTGGSVSTLTIQRTQQEDSAVYLCASSLGGEPPGYTFGSGTRLTVV.

A few counts support this clonotype. The V and J genes are TRBV11-2 and TRBJ1-4; D not resolved. Germline-derived CDR1 and CDR2 are SGHAT and FQNNGV. V gave up 0 bases and J gave up 7 bases, with 6 bases separating them. The CDR3 totals 13 residues. The CDR3 DNA sequence: TGTGCCAGCAGCTTAGAGTTGGGTGAAAAACTGTTTTTT. It specifies CASSLELGEKLFF.

This clonotype has a handful of counts. The CDR3 region has the DNA TGTGCCAGCTCACCATCCCCCGGGGTTGAGACCCAGTACTTC. Its protein is CASSPSPGVETQYF. The chain joins TRBV18 to TRBJ2-5; D is perhaps TRBD2 (5 bases). The CDR3 has 14 residues. Per germline, CDR1 KGHSH and CDR2 LQKENI. Trimming took off 2 bases at V and 5 bases at J, with 12 bases between the two ends. The full variable domain, with the rest looked up from reference TRBV18 and TRBJ2-5, is NAGVMQNPRHLVRRRGQEARLRCSPMKGHSHVYWYRQLPEEGLKFMVYLQKENIIDESGMPKERFSAEFPKEGPSILRIQQVVRGDSAAYFCASSPSPGVETQYFGPGTRLLVL.

V and J are TRBV7-9 and TRBJ1-2, with a possible D match to TRBD1 (5 bases). The germline V and J ends were trimmed by 3 bases and 4 bases, with 9 bases remaining between them. Germline V gene data show CDR1 as SEHNR and CDR2 as FQNEAQ (reference sequence). This CDR3 region has 13 residues. CDR3 nucleotide sequence: TGTGCCAGCAGCTTTGACAGTATCTATGGCTACACCTTC. It codes for CASSFDSIYGYTF. Together with reference TRBV7-9 and TRBJ1-2, the CDR3 gives the full variable domain: DTGVSQNPRHKITKRGQNVTFRCDPISEHNRLYWYRQTLGQGPEFLTYFQNEAQLEKSRLLSDRFSAERPKGSFSTLEIQRTEQGDSAMYLCASSFDSIYGYTFGSGTRLTVV.

This clonotype was observed at least ten times. The chain recombines TRBV4-1 with TRBJ1-2, with no clear D. This CDR3 is built from 13 residues. From germline, CDR1 is MGHRA and CDR2 YSYEKL. The V end lost 0 bases, the J end lost 5 bases, and 7 bases lay between the germline ends. CDR3: CASSQEVQYGYTF. DNA for the CDR3: TGCGCCAGCAGCCAAGAGGTCCAATATGGCTACACCTTC.

Ten or more counts support this clonotype. V gene TRBV11-3 combines with J gene TRBJ2-2; 11 nucleotides align to TRBD1. The length of the CDR3 is 17 residues. Germline V gene lookup returns CDR1 SGHNT and CDR2 YENEEA. V lost 5 bases to trimming and J lost 5 bases; unmatched junction nucleotides: 10. The CDR3 here is CASSPRGTGGFTGELFF. The CDR3 DNA reads TGTGCCAGCAGCCCAAGAGGGACAGGGGGTTTTACCGGGGAGCTGTTTTTT.